One and the same sample provided the 6 T cell receptor beta chains below, sequenced in a study of cytomegalovirus exposure and HLA in healthy donors. PCR amplification relied on 60 Vbeta primers (plus 13 Jbeta primers). TCRdb's copy holds only in-frame clones and misses some; the assay was immunoSEQ multiplex PCR. In the table there are 150,000 to 200,000 clones, around 80% of which are singletons. Sequenced input: PBMCs. The receptors here all came from a man aged 18 to 35 in good health and CMV-seronegative.

This clone has more than one count but fewer than ten. The rearrangement uses TRBV6-1 and TRBJ1-2, with a possible D match to TRBD1 (5 bases). Per the germline V gene, CDR1 is MNHNS and CDR2 is SASEGT. Trimming removed 1 base from V and 4 bases from J, with 13 bases in between. CDR3 length: 15 residues. The CDR3 protein is CASSEGGGVGYGYTF. The CDR3 DNA sequence: TGTGCCAGCAGTGAAGGAGGAGGGGTGGGCTATGGCTACACCTTC.

The CDR3 coding sequence is TGTGCCAGCAGTGTCCCCCGGCAGGGTGCCCCTGAAGCTTTCTTT. Protein product: CASSVPRQGAPEAFF. The rearrangement links TRBV2 to TRBJ1-1; possible D gene TRBD1, 5 bases. The V gene lost 4 bases and the J gene lost 6 bases, with 18 bases spanning the gap. This CDR3 is 15 amino acids long. Germline CDR1 reads SNHLY; CDR2 reads FYNNEI.

V and J are TRBV5-1 and TRBJ1-6; possibly TRBD1 for D (6 bases). The CDR3 is 16 amino acids. The V and J ends lost 7 bases and 6 bases respectively, with 20 bases between them. The germline CDR1 and CDR2 sequences are SGHRS and YFSETQ. The CDR3 sequence: CASSTQGTLTNSPLHF. CDR3 nucleotides: TGCGCCAGCTCCACACAGGGCACGCTTACTAATTCACCCCTCCACTTT.

The genes are TRBV19 and TRBJ1-6; 7 nucleotides match TRBD1. This CDR3 has 14 residues. With V trimmed by 5 bases and J by 10 bases, 8 bases remained unmatched. Germline V gene data show CDR1 as LNHDA and CDR2 as SQIVND (reference sequence). The CDR3 nucleotides are TGTGCCAGTAGTCCGACAGGGCAGGGCTCACCCCTCCACTTT. Amino acid sequence: CASSPTGQGSPLHF.

V is TRBV5-4 and J is TRBJ2-7, with a weak D call TRBD1 (5 bases). Per the germline V gene, CDR1 is SGHNT and CDR2 is YYREEE (reference sequence). CDR3 size: 16 residues. The V end lost 0 bases, the J end lost 0 bases, and 13 bases lay between the germline ends. CDR3 in amino acids: CASSLVPGQSSYEQYF. CDR3 nucleotide sequence: TGTGCCAGCAGCTTGGTACCAGGGCAAAGCTCCTACGAGCAGTACTTC.

The chain combines TRBV5-1 with TRBJ2-1, with TRBD2 matching 12 bases. There are 17 residues in the CDR3. Trimming cost V 0 bases and J 5 bases; bases outside gene matches: 6. In germline, CDR1 is SGHRS, CDR2 YFSETQ. The CDR3: CASSLASGGARDNEQFF. The CDR3 DNA reads as TGCGCCAGCAGCTTGGCTAGCGGGGGGGCCAGGGACAATGAGCAGTTCTTC.